One and the same sample provided the 2 T cell receptor beta chains below, sequenced in a study of human T cells and chemical hapten exposure. TCRdb passed the RACE reads through MiXCR, listing each CDR3 protein once. Altogether some 330,000 distinct CDR3 sequences are present, around 5% being singletons, with the ten largest covering roughly 8.2%. Time point: pre-sensitization, week 0. The sample's treatment: therapeutic diphenylcyclopropenone sensitization with weekly scalp DPC. The sequences come from whole blood, collected in connection with sensitization to the hapten diphenylcyclopropenone (DPC). These receptors originate from a woman under 30 with alopecia areata. Some clones in this sample may be carry-over from other donors' samples.

This clonotype was detected a few times. The rearrangement uses TRBV4-3 and TRBJ1-4; TRBD1 might be the D (5 bases). The CDR3 contains 15 residues. The V end lost 1 base, the J end lost 4 bases, and 10 bases lay between the germline ends. Looked up from germline, CDR1 is LGHNA and CDR2 is YSLEER. The CDR3 loop reads CASSQAPTVNEKLFF. As DNA, the CDR3 is TGCGCCAGCAGCCAAGCCCCGACAGTTAATGAAAAACTGTTTTTT.

This clonotype was counted between two and nine times. The CDR3 nucleotides read TGTGCCAGCAGTGAAGGATCAGGTTTTTCCTACGAGCAGTACTTC. Translating it yields CASSEGSGFSYEQYF. The chain carries TRBV6-1 and TRBJ2-7; no reliable D call. Germline lookup yields CDR1 MNHNS and CDR2 SASEGT. CDR3 size: 15 residues. Trimming stripped 1 base from V and 1 base from J, with 11 bases between.